This T cell receptor beta chain derives from a study of shared clonotypes between healthy human individuals. Study context: Samples came from two female and a few male donors aged 18 to 49.

Germline loops: CDR1 SGHAT, CDR2 FQNNGV. Trimming left V 0 bases short and J 0 bases short, with 9 bases between. The CDR3 sequence is 16 residues long. Across several immunoSEQ plates, the genomic DNA of each subset was split evenly. Generated by immunoSEQ multiplex PCR, the TCRdb table keeps only in-frame clones and is missing some. The table records roughly 1,500,000 clones, about 98.5% of them present only once. The authors divided CD4+ cells into CD45RA+ naive and CD45RA-negative memory subsets. The sample consisted of naive CD4+ T cells sorted from blood. Documented subset: CD45RA+ positively selected. The TCR sequence derives from a man aged 25 to 40 in good health. The rearrangement links TRBV11-2 to TRBJ2-4; tentatively, D is TRBD2 (5 bases). In nucleotides, the CDR3 is TGTGCCAGCAGCTTAGACGCGGGTCTAGCCAAAAACATTCAGTACTTC. Translation gives CASSLDAGLAKNIQYF.